These 29 T cell receptor beta chains were all obtained from the same sample, sequenced in a study of cytomegalovirus exposure and HLA in healthy donors. This table comes from immunoSEQ multiplex PCR, and its TCRdb copy is limited to in-frame clones, with some not included. This table holds hundreds of thousands of clones, approximately 87% found once. Sequencing was carried out using PBMCs. Source of these receptors: a woman aged 18-29 years in good health and CMV-seronegative.

This clone has just a few counts. The chain has TRBV6-5 and TRBJ1-6; weak D call: TRBD1 (6 bases). The CDR3 covers 13 residues. V was clipped by 4 bases and J by 10 bases, with 11 bases between them. Germline V gene sequence: CDR1 MNHEY, CDR2 SVGAGI. In nucleotides, the CDR3 is TGTGCCAGCAGTTTGAACAGGGACTCACCCCTCCACTTT. Translated: CASSLNRDSPLHF.

The genes are TRBV20-1 and TRBJ2-5; the D gene is possibly TRBD1 (5 bases). Between the trimmed V and J ends, which lost 6 bases and 5 bases, there was a span of 10 bases. Germline V gene lookup returns CDR1 DFQATT and CDR2 SNEGSKA (reference sequence). This CDR3 spans 11 amino acids. The CDR3 DNA is TGCAGTGCCGCAAAGGGGGAGACCCAGTACTTC. Protein sequence: CSAAKGETQYF.

CDR3 coding DNA: TGTGCCAGCAGCTTCGGTCCGGACAGGGGATACGAGCAGTACTTC. The encoded protein is CASSFGPDRGYEQYF. The rearrangement links TRBV11-2 to TRBJ2-7; TRBD1 matches 9 bases. CDR1 is SGHAT, CDR2 FQNNGV, per germline. CDR3 length: 15 residues. J was trimmed by 4 bases and V by 3 bases; bases with no gene match: 7.

This clone showed up many times. CDR3 nucleotide sequence: TGTGCCAGCACCCTCTGGGACAGTAATGAAAAACTGTTTTTT. Its translation is CASTLWDSNEKLFF. V is TRBV27 and J is TRBJ1-4, with 7 bases matching TRBD1. Germline assignment: CDR1 MNHEY and CDR2 SMNVEV (reference sequence). The CDR3 totals 14 residues. J was trimmed by 4 bases and V by 7 bases; bases with no gene match: 6.

V gene TRBV27 combines with J gene TRBJ2-1, with TRBD2 as a possible D gene (5 bases). The V and J ends lost 0 bases and 4 bases respectively, with 22 bases between them. The germline V gene encodes CDR1 MNHEY and CDR2 SMNVEV (reference sequence). The CDR3 covers 19 residues. CDR3 bases: TGTGCCAGCAGTTTATCTTCTCGGAGGACGGCCGGATTATACAATGAGCAGTTCTTC. As protein: CASSLSSRRTAGLYNEQFF.

Here the CDR3 reads CASSPQLRQGGYGYTF. In DNA, the CDR3 is TGTGCCAGCTCACCACAACTCCGACAGGGTGGCTATGGCTACACCTTC. The chain recombines TRBV18 with TRBJ1-2, with 7 bases fitting TRBD1. This CDR3 is built from 16 residues. V trimming: 1 base; J trimming: 4 bases; junction bases outside the gene matches: 9. Germline loops: CDR1 KGHSH, CDR2 LQKENI.

The rearrangement uses TRBV28 and TRBJ2-7; D unresolved. This CDR3 contains 13 residues. Germline V gene data show CDR1 as MDHEN and CDR2 as SYDVKM. The V and J ends lost 8 bases and 3 bases respectively, with 14 bases between them. CDR3 amino acids: CASGASHIYEQYF. CDR3 nucleotide sequence: TGTGCCAGCGGCGCCAGCCATATCTACGAGCAGTACTTC.

The rearrangement uses TRBV7-2 and TRBJ2-1; 9 positions match TRBD2. The germline CDR1 and CDR2 sequences are SGHTA and FQGNSA. V was pared by 5 bases and J by 3 bases, with 8 bases of the junction left unmatched. The CDR3 is made up of 16 amino acids. CDR3 DNA sequence: TGTGCCAGCAGCAAAGAGGCTAGCGGGGTCTACAATGAGCAGTTCTTC. Protein sequence: CASSKEASGVYNEQFF.

This chain joins TRBV5-1 and TRBJ2-4, with 7 positions matching TRBD1. The CDR3 totals 17 residues. Germline CDR1 reads SGHRS; CDR2 reads YFSETQ. Trimming cost V 4 bases and J 2 bases; bases outside gene matches: 12. The CDR3 sequence is CASSPLTGVSSKNIQYF. The CDR3 nucleotides read TGCGCCAGCAGCCCTCTAACAGGGGTGTCGTCCAAAAACATTCAGTACTTC. Using reference TRBV5-1 and TRBJ2-4 for the parts outside the CDR3, the full variable domain is KAGVTQTPRYLIKTRGQQVTLSCSPISGHRSVSWYQQTPGQGLQFLFEYFSETQRNKGNFPGRFSGRQFSNSRSEMNVSTLELGDSALYLCASSPLTGVSSKNIQYFGAGTRLSVL.

The rearrangement uses TRBV18 and TRBJ1-1; D unclear. The CDR3 consists of 13 residues. V lost 6 bases, J lost 1 base, and 9 bases lay in between. Germline CDR1 and CDR2: KGHSH and LQKENI. The CDR3 reads CASSSVQNTEAFF. The CDR3 coding sequence is TGTGCCAGCTCGTCGGTCCAGAACACTGAAGCTTTCTTT.

On this clone itself: The junction departs from germline at one end; a sequencing error may be responsible. The chain employs TRBV6-1 and TRBJ2-7, with 9 bases lining up with TRBD2. Germline assignment: CDR1 MNHNS and CDR2 SASEGT. The CDR3 totals 14 residues. The CDR3 is CASSGGLASFEQYF. CDR3 nucleotides: TGTGCCAGCAGTGGGGGACTAGCCTCCTTCGAGCAGTACTTC.

The table lists this clone with a count of one. The V and J genes are TRBV19 and TRBJ1-2; TRBD1 agrees at 8 bases. The J segment lost 8 bases and the V segment lost 5 bases, leaving 13 bases of the junction unmatched. This CDR3 has 15 residues. Germline V gives CDR1 LNHDA, CDR2 SQIVND (reference sequence). The CDR3 DNA reads TGTGCCAGTAGTTCGCAGGGGGCTGAGCGACGAGGCTACACCTTC. Translated, it gives CASSSQGAERRGYTF.

The chain links TRBV5-1 to TRBJ2-5; D may correspond to TRBD1 or TRBD2 (5 bases each). The CDR3 loop spans 13 amino acids. V shed 8 bases and J shed 7 bases, with 18 bases lying between them. The germline V gene has CDR1 SGHRS and CDR2 YFSETQ. The CDR3 sequence: CASQLEGLGTQYF. As DNA, the CDR3 is TGCGCCAGTCAACTTGAGGGGCTGGGGACCCAGTACTTC.

V is TRBV9 and J is TRBJ1-4, with D unclear. The CDR3 runs 14 residues. V was pared by 7 bases and J by 5 bases, with 15 bases between. Germline CDR1 is SGDLS and CDR2 is YYNGEE. The CDR3 DNA follows: TGTGCCAGCCCCACGCAGATCTCCAATGAAAAACTGTTTTTT. The encoded protein is CASPTQISNEKLFF.

This sequence joins TRBV7-9 and TRBJ1-1; a possible D gene is TRBD1 (5 bases). The CDR3 runs 15 residues. Germline V CDR1 and CDR2: SEHNR, FQNEAQ (reference sequence). V was clipped by 3 bases and J by 4 bases, with 15 bases between them. The CDR3 loop is CASSFEGVGFTEAFF. The DNA for the CDR3 is TGTGCCAGCAGCTTCGAAGGGGTCGGGTTCACTGAAGCTTTCTTT.

This clone was counted once. The chain links TRBV25-1 to TRBJ1-3, with 8 bases identical to TRBD1. The J segment lost 1 base and the V segment lost 4 bases, leaving 9 bases of the junction unmatched. Germline V gene data show CDR1 as MGHDK and CDR2 as SYGVNS. The CDR3 runs to 17 residues. The CDR3 region is CASSGILTGASGNTIYF. As DNA, the CDR3 is TGTGCCAGCAGTGGCATCTTGACAGGGGCTTCTGGAAACACCATATATTTT.

The chain joins TRBV6-1 to TRBJ1-3; D remains unclear. The CDR3 sequence is 14 residues long. Germline CDR1 and CDR2: MNHNS and SASEGT. Trimming took 3 bases from V and 0 from J, leaving 6 bases between them. The chain's CDR3 is CASSDWVSGNTIYF. DNA of the CDR3: TGTGCCAGCAGTGACTGGGTCTCTGGAAACACCATATATTTT.

J is TRBJ2-1 and V is TRBV28, with 7 positions matching TRBD2. Germline CDR1 reads MDHEN; CDR2 reads SYDVKM. This CDR3 has 14 residues. Trimming took 2 bases from V and 4 from J; bases not matched to a gene: 2. CDR3 sequence reads: CASSLLAEYNEQFF. The CDR3 DNA reads TGTGCCAGCAGTTTACTAGCGGAGTACAATGAGCAGTTCTTC.

This chain connects TRBV19 to TRBJ2-1; D not certain. The CDR3 extends over 13 amino acids. Deletions cut 6 bases from V and 0 bases from J, with 6 bases between. The germline gives CDR1 LNHDA, CDR2 SQIVND (reference sequence). The CDR3 region is CASRISSYNEQFF. The CDR3 DNA sequence: TGTGCCAGTAGGATAAGCTCCTACAATGAGCAGTTCTTC.

The chain joins TRBV19 to TRBJ1-2; D perhaps matches TRBD1 (5 bases). Germline V lookup: CDR1 LNHDA, CDR2 SQIVND (reference sequence). The CDR3 is 16 amino acids. V was trimmed by 5 bases and J by 8 bases, leaving 24 bases between them. CDR3 sequence reads: CASSPLGRGATGGYTF. The CDR3 bases are TGTGCCAGTAGTCCCCTAGGAAGGGGCGCTACCGGCGGCTACACCTTC.

The CDR3 region is CAWSPPWETNEKLFF. The CDR3 DNA is TGTGCCTGGAGTCCACCTTGGGAGACTAATGAAAAACTGTTTTTT. This chain links TRBV30 with TRBJ1-4; D is uncertain. The germline gives CDR1 GTSNPN, CDR2 SVGIG (reference sequence). CDR3 length: 15 residues. Trimming removed 2 bases at V and 2 bases at J, with 12 bases between.

The chain recombines TRBV7-6 with TRBJ2-1; 8 bases are a match to TRBD2. CDR1 is SGHVS and CDR2 is FNYEAQ in the germline V gene. Trimming cost V 5 bases and J 4 bases; bases outside gene matches: 13. This CDR3 comprises 17 residues. The CDR3 spells CASSPRGWRGVYNEQFF. CDR3 nucleotides: TGTGCCAGCAGCCCCCGGGGATGGCGGGGGGTTTACAATGAGCAGTTCTTC. The full variable domain, in which reference TRBV7-6 and TRBJ2-1 provide the parts outside the CDR3, is GAGVSQSPRYKVTKRGQDVALRCDPISGHVSLYWYRQALGQGPEFLTYFNYEAQQDKSGLPNDRFSAERPEGSISTLTIQRTEQRDSAMYRCASSPRGWRGVYNEQFFGPGTRLTVL.

The CDR3 region is CASSVSRDSYEQYF. Here the CDR3 DNA reads TGTGCCAGCAGTGTATCGCGGGACTCCTACGAGCAGTACTTC. V is TRBV2 and J is TRBJ2-7, with D possibly matching TRBD2 (6 bases). The V and J ends lost 4 bases and 0 bases respectively, with 10 bases between them. Germline CDR1 is SNHLY and CDR2 is FYNNEI. The CDR3 totals 14 residues.

The genes are TRBV6-6 and TRBJ1-2; D possibly corresponds to TRBD1 (5 bases). This CDR3 comprises 11 residues. V was trimmed by 8 bases and J by 4 bases, leaving 8 bases between them. Per germline, CDR1 MNHNY and CDR2 SVGAGI (reference sequence). CDR3 loop: CASLGTYGYTF. The CDR3 coding sequence is TGTGCCAGCCTCGGGACCTATGGCTACACCTTC.

The chain has TRBV9 and TRBJ2-3; no firm D call. V was shortened by 2 bases and J by 0 bases, with 7 bases between the two germline ends. The length of the CDR3 is 14 residues. CDR1 is SGDLS, CDR2 YYNGEE, per germline. The CDR3 DNA reads TGTGCCAGCAGCGTGGACCGTAGCACAGATACGCAGTATTTT. Protein product: CASSVDRSTDTQYF.

The rearrangement links TRBV5-1 to TRBJ1-3; TRBD1 might be the D (5 bases). This CDR3 comprises 15 residues. The germline V and J ends were trimmed by 4 bases and 0 bases, with 11 bases remaining between them. From germline, CDR1 is SGHRS and CDR2 YFSETQ. The CDR3 coding sequence is TGCGCCAGCAGCGCGGATGGGACCTCTGGAAACACCATATATTTT. Amino acid sequence: CASSADGTSGNTIYF.

V is TRBV30 and J is TRBJ1-3; D call uncertain. CDR3 length equals 17 residues. CDR1 is GTSNPN and CDR2 is SVGIG in the germline V gene (reference sequence). Trimming removed 5 bases from V and 0 bases from J, with 20 bases in between. CDR3 DNA sequence: TGTGCCTGGGACCCAGGATTCGGCCAACTCTCTGGAAACACCATATATTTT. This sequence encodes CAWDPGFGQLSGNTIYF.

This clone was recorded a few times. The chain carries TRBV4-1 and TRBJ2-7; 9 positions match TRBD1. CDR3 length: 13 amino acids. The germline CDR1 and CDR2 sequences are MGHRA and YSYEKL. V lost 8 bases to trimming and J lost 3 bases; unmatched junction nucleotides: 5. CDR3: CASRGQGGYEQYF. Here the CDR3 DNA reads TGCGCCAGCCGGGGACAGGGAGGCTACGAGCAGTACTTC.

J is TRBJ2-7 and V is TRBV11-1; no clear D. The CDR3 has 11 residues. Germline CDR1 is SGHAT and CDR2 is FQDESV (reference sequence). The ends were cut back, 4 bases at V and 0 bases at J, with 1 base in the middle. DNA of the CDR3: TGTGCCAGCAGCTCCTCCTACGAGCAGTACTTC. This encodes CASSSSYEQYF.